A selection of T cell receptor beta chains follows, all from one sample in a study of STAT5B mutations in CD4+ large granular lymphocyte leukemia. Clones were sequenced by immunoSEQ multiplex PCR, and TCRdb holds only the in-frame ones, with some missing. The sample holds approximately 49,000 clones, under 80% seen once. The sample consisted of CD4+ T cells from blood buffy coats. These receptors were taken from a human donor in good health. CDR3s include the opening cysteine and the closing phenylalanine or tryptophan. The order of the fields is CDR3 length, J gene, V gene, D gene, clone size, CDR3 DNA, CDR3 protein. The D gene is left open where the match is weak. Rows may omit the clone size; those that give it use once, few, many or a size class.

CDR3 length: 14; J gene: TRBJ1-4; V gene: TRBV30; D gene: TRBD1; clone size: .; CDR3 DNA: TGTGCCTGGAGGCCCCCGGGACAGGGGAAAGGGCTGTTTTTT; CDR3 protein: CAWRPPGQGKGLFF
CDR3 length: 19; J gene: TRBJ1-5; V gene: TRBV23-1; D gene: TRBD1; clone size: .; CDR3 DNA: TGCGCCAGCAGTCTCCGGGACAGGGCTTTATCTGCTCCTAATCAGCCCCAGCATTTT; CDR3 protein: CASSLRDRALSAPNQPQHF
CDR3 length: 14; J gene: TRBJ1-2; V gene: TRBV6-1; D gene: .; clone size: .; CDR3 DNA: TGTGCCAGCAGCCGGGACGGAGCTAACTATGGCTACACCTTC; CDR3 protein: CASSRDGANYGYTF
CDR3 length: 17; J gene: TRBJ1-3; V gene: TRBV7-9; D gene: .; clone size: .; CDR3 DNA: TGTGCCAGCAGCTTAGCTATGGACAACCTAGGTGGAAACACCATATATTTT; CDR3 protein: CASSLAMDNLGGNTIYF
CDR3 length: 15; J gene: TRBJ1-5; V gene: TRBV10-3; D gene: .; clone size: .; CDR3 DNA: TGTGCCATCAGTGCCGGGGGGTTAAGGACTCAGCCCCAGCATTTT; CDR3 protein: CAISAGGLRTQPQHF
CDR3 length: 17; J gene: TRBJ1-5; V gene: TRBV2; D gene: TRBD1; clone size: once; CDR3 DNA: TGTGCCACCTCACCGGGACAGGGGGCTGGAGCAAATCAGCCCCAGCATTTT; CDR3 protein: CATSPGQGAGANQPQHF
CDR3 length: 16; J gene: TRBJ2-7; V gene: TRBV7-2; D gene: TRBD2; clone size: .; CDR3 DNA: TGTGCCAGCAGCTTAGCGACTAGCGGGTTCTCCTACGAGCAGTACTTC; CDR3 protein: CASSLATSGFSYEQYF
CDR3 length: 15; J gene: TRBJ1-6; V gene: TRBV2; D gene: .; clone size: once; CDR3 DNA: TGTGCCAGCAGTGAAGAGGGGGTGGGGAATTCACCCCTCCACTTT; CDR3 protein: CASSEEGVGNSPLHF
CDR3 length: 15; J gene: TRBJ2-3; V gene: TRBV7-7; D gene: TRBD1; clone size: few; CDR3 DNA: TGTGCTAGCAGCCCAGGACAGGGGTTTGGGGATACGCAGTATTTT; CDR3 protein: CASSPGQGFGDTQYF
CDR3 length: 14; J gene: TRBJ2-7; V gene: TRBV18; D gene: TRBD1; clone size: .; CDR3 DNA: TGTGCCAGCTCAGCCGGGACAGGGGCCCACGAGCAGTACTTC; CDR3 protein: CASSAGTGAHEQYF
CDR3 length: 15; J gene: TRBJ2-6; V gene: TRBV18; D gene: .; clone size: .; CDR3 DNA: TGTGCCAGCTCATTTCAGGGCTCTGGGGCCAACGTCCTGACTTTC; CDR3 protein: CASSFQGSGANVLTF
CDR3 length: 17; J gene: TRBJ1-5; V gene: TRBV28; D gene: TRBD1; clone size: .; CDR3 DNA: TGTGCCAGCAGTTTATACTCGGGGACAGGGGGGAATCAGCCCCAGCATTTT; CDR3 protein: CASSLYSGTGGNQPQHF
CDR3 length: 14; J gene: TRBJ1-4; V gene: TRBV7-9; D gene: TRBD1; clone size: once; CDR3 DNA: TGTGCCAGCAGCAGGGGACAGGGGAATGAAAAACTGTTTTTT; CDR3 protein: CASSRGQGNEKLFF
CDR3 length: 14; J gene: TRBJ1-1; V gene: TRBV7-9; D gene: .; clone size: .; CDR3 DNA: TGTGCCAGCAGCTTAAAGGACACGAACACTGAAGCTTTCTTT; CDR3 protein: CASSLKDTNTEAFF
CDR3 length: 14; J gene: TRBJ2-2; V gene: TRBV6-5; D gene: .; clone size: .; CDR3 DNA: TGTGCCAGCAGGGGGGGGCAGATCACCGGGGAGCTGTTTTTT; CDR3 protein: CASRGGQITGELFF
CDR3 length: 13; J gene: TRBJ2-5; V gene: TRBV28; D gene: .; clone size: once; CDR3 DNA: TGTGCCAGCAGTCCACAGGTACAAGAGACCCAGTACTTC; CDR3 protein: CASSPQVQETQYF
CDR3 length: 14; J gene: TRBJ1-5; V gene: TRBV2; D gene: .; clone size: .; CDR3 DNA: TGTGCCAGCAGTGAATGGGGGGGCAATCAGCCCCAGCATTTT; CDR3 protein: CASSEWGGNQPQHF